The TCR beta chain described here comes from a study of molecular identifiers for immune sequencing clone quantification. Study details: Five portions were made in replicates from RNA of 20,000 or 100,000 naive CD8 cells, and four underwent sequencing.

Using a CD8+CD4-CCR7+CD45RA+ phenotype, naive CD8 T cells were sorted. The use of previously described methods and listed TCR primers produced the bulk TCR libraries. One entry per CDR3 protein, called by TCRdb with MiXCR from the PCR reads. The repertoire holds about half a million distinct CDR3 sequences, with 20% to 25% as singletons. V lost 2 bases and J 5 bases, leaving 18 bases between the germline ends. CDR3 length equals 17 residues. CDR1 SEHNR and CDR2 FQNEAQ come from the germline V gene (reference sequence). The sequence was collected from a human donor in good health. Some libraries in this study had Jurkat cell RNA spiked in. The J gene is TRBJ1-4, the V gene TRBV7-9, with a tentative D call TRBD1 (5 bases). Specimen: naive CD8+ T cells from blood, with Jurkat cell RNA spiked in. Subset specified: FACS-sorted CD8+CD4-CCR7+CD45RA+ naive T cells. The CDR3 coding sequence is TGTGCCAGCAGCTTAAATAAACAGGCGAATCCCAATGAAAAACTGTTTTTT. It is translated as CASSLNKQANPNEKLFF.